Shown below are 6 T cell receptor beta chains from a single sample sequenced in a study of OX40 agonist ivuxolimab in advanced cancers. Library generation was performed with the immunoSEQ multiplex PCR assay. The table was pulled from immuneACCESS by TCRdb, which kept in-frame rearrangements only. Such tables lose some clones; where checked, under half of the loss comes from unresolved V genes, and the rest has no known cause. This sample comprises about 98,000 clones, approximately 93% of them detected only once. In total, the top ten clones hold roughly 0.26% of the sample. The starting material was CD4+ or CD8+ T cells sorted from blood, obtained in a trial of the OX40 agonist ivuxolimab. Receptors were obtained from an adult with an advanced solid tumor such as melanoma, head and neck, liver or kidney cancer.

This chain links TRBV30 with TRBJ2-1; TRBD2 aligns across 7 bases. The germline V gene has CDR1 GTSNPN and CDR2 SVGIG (reference sequence). This CDR3 is built from 16 residues. Trimming cost V 2 bases and J 3 bases; bases outside gene matches: 10. CDR3 sequence: CAWSTHRLAFYNEQFF. Written as DNA, the CDR3 is TGTGCCTGGAGTACCCACCGACTAGCTTTCTACAATGAGCAGTTCTTC.

V and J are TRBV6-5 and TRBJ1-5; D gene uncertain. This CDR3 has 14 residues. Germline V lookup: CDR1 MNHEY, CDR2 SVGAGI. Between the trimmed V and J ends, which lost 6 bases and 4 bases, there was a span of 13 bases. This CDR3 reads CASSPGPSNQPQHF. CDR3 in DNA: TGTGCCAGCAGCCCGGGTCCCTCTAATCAGCCCCAGCATTTT.

This chain joins TRBV30 and TRBJ1-5, with D possibly being TRBD1 (6 bases). CDR1 and CDR2 (germline): GTSNPN, SVGIG (reference sequence). This CDR3 spans 14 amino acids. Trimming took off 4 bases at V and 2 bases at J, with 12 bases between the two ends. CDR3 coding DNA: TGTGCCTGGACCACAGGGAGGGGCAATCAGCCCCAGCATTTT. It is translated as CAWTTGRGNQPQHF.

The rearrangement joins TRBV15 to TRBJ1-2; D is unresolved. V was shortened by 0 bases and J by 7 bases, with 6 bases between the two germline ends. Germline CDR1 is LNHNV and CDR2 is YYDKDF (reference sequence). The CDR3 sequence is 12 residues long. The CDR3 is CATSRDSVGYTF. The CDR3 DNA sequence: TGTGCCACCAGCAGAGATTCGGTTGGCTACACCTTC.

The J gene is TRBJ1-2, the V gene TRBV28, with D hard to call. The CDR3 runs to 15 residues. V was trimmed by 2 bases and J by 7 bases, leaving 17 bases between them. Germline V gene lookup returns CDR1 MDHEN and CDR2 SYDVKM. CDR3: CASSLPGRVSSGYTF. For the CDR3, the DNA is TGTGCCAGCAGTTTACCCGGGAGGGTCTCCTCTGGCTACACCTTC.

This chain joins TRBV29-1 and TRBJ2-4; D may be TRBD1 (5 bases). This CDR3 is built from 17 residues. Trimming stripped 7 bases from V and 1 base from J, with 23 bases between. The germline V gene has CDR1 SQVTM and CDR2 ANQGSEA. The CDR3 protein is CSEMKGRRGNAKNIQYF. The CDR3 coding sequence is TGCAGCGAGATGAAGGGGCGGCGCGGTAACGCCAAAAACATTCAGTACTTC.